This T cell receptor beta chain was retrieved from a study of PD-1 blockade in classical Hodgkin lymphoma. Across the study: Patients were infused with nivolumab 3 mg/kg every 2 weeks. Study-wide points: The authors have not defined what causes the repertoire differences, possibly disease activity or prior therapy. Newly diagnosed patients and complete responders had comparable diversity at baseline. At C4D1, TCR diversity had climbed significantly for CD4+ cells, though not for CD8+ cells.

Trimming pared 3 bases from V and 7 bases from J, leaving 15 bases between. The germline CDR1 and CDR2 sequences are SQVTM and ANQGSEA. The CDR3 totals 13 residues. With regard to this clone: The antigen is not known.

Every patient was affected by relapse after autologous stem cell transplantation, while exposure to brentuximab vedotin was not uniform. Sequenced by immunoSEQ multiplex PCR; TCRdb stores in-frame clones only, minus some. The sample holds 46,000 or so clones, about 88% seen once. The chain uses TRBV29-1 and TRBJ1-1; D gene ambiguous. This receptor was identified in a human donor with classical Hodgkin lymphoma. The sequencing here drew on peripheral blood mononuclear cells (PBMCs), taken at baseline. Written as DNA, the CDR3 is TGCAGCGTTGAGGTCCGGCAGCCCTATGAAGCTTTCTTT. Amino acids: CSVEVRQPYEAFF.